These T cell receptor beta chains were read from a single sample in a study of control samples from healthy donors and cancer patients. Data came from immunoSEQ multiplex PCR; TCRdb stores just in-frame clones and leaves some out. The sample holds 90,000 or so clones; about 85% are singletons and the top ten take approximately 15%. Sequenced material: blood. Receptors originate from a woman between 65 and 79 years old in good health. CDR3s include the opening cysteine and the closing phenylalanine or tryptophan. Fields, in order: J gene, clone size, CDR3 length, V gene, D gene, CDR3 DNA, CDR3 protein. The D gene is left open where the match is weak. Only part of the rows carry a size: once, few, many, or a class if the clone is expanded.

>TRBJ1-2|NA|13|TRBV7-3|TRBD1
TGTGCCAGCAGCTACTCGGACAGGCGCGGCTACACCTTC
CASSYSDRRGYTF
>TRBJ2-1|NA|17|TRBV3-1/TRBV3-2|TRBD2
TGTGCCAGCAGCCAAGAAGGAAGCGGGAGGAGATACAATGAGCAGTTCTTC
CASSQEGSGRRYNEQFF
>TRBJ2-6|once|15|TRBV20-1|NA
TGCAGTGCTAGTAAGGGGTACGCTGGGGCCAACGTCCTGACTTTC
CSASKGYAGANVLTF
>TRBJ1-3|NA|13|TRBV4-1|NA
TGCGCCAGCAGCCAAGATCAGGGAAACACCATATATTTT
CASSQDQGNTIYF
>TRBJ1-1|NA|15|TRBV19|NA
TGTGCCAGTAGCCCGGCCCCAAGAGGGAACACTGAAGCTTTCTTT
CASSPAPRGNTEAFF
>TRBJ1-1|NA|13|TRBV2|TRBD1
TGTGCCACCACGACAGGGATGAACACTGAAGCTTTCTTT
CATTTGMNTEAFF
>TRBJ1-6|NA|15|TRBV28|NA
TGTGCCAGCAGTCCCTCGGACAGAGATAATTCACCCCTCCACTTT
CASSPSDRDNSPLHF
>TRBJ1-1|NA|13|TRBV28|NA
TGTGCCAGCAGCGAACCCTTGAACACTGAAGCTTTCTTT
CASSEPLNTEAFF
>TRBJ2-1|NA|18|TRBV6-4|TRBD2
TGTGCCAGCAGTGACTCCTTTACCGGGACTACAACGGTAGGGGAGCAGTTCTTC
CASSDSFTGTTTVGEQFF
>TRBJ1-2|NA|13|TRBV14|NA
TGTGCCAGCAGCCGGGACTCCCGGGATGGTTACACCTTC
CASSRDSRDGYTF
>TRBJ2-1|NA|14|TRBV18|NA
TGTGCCAGCTCAACCAAGGGGGGGGACAATGAGCAGTTCTTC
CASSTKGGDNEQFF
>TRBJ1-1|NA|14|TRBV10-3|NA
TGTGCCATCAGTCTCGGCGGAGCGAACACTGAAGCTTTCTTT
CAISLGGANTEAFF
>TRBJ1-2|NA|13|TRBV7-2|TRBD1
TGTGCCAGCAGCTCAGGACAGGGGTATGGCTACACCTTC
CASSSGQGYGYTF
>TRBJ2-7|NA|12|TRBV2|NA
TGTGCCAGCAGTGTCTACGGGTACGAGCAGTACTTC
CASSVYGYEQYF
>TRBJ1-1|NA|15|TRBV27|TRBD1
TGTGCCAGCAGTCCACGGACAGGCAGGGACACTGAAGCTTTCTTT
CASSPRTGRDTEAFF
>TRBJ2-5|NA|16|TRBV5-1|TRBD1
TGCGCCAGCACCATAATCAGGGCAGGGGGCCAAGAGACCCAGTACTTC
CASTIIRAGGQETQYF
>TRBJ2-3|NA|13|TRBV7-8|NA
TGTGCCAGCAGCTTCGGGGGCACAGATACGCAGTATTTT
CASSFGGTDTQYF
>TRBJ2-2|NA|12|TRBV25-1|NA
TGTGCCAGCAGCAGGGGTGCCGGGGAGCTGTTTTTT
CASSRGAGELFF
>TRBJ1-1|NA|17|TRBV7-8|TRBD1
TGTGCCAGCAGCTTATCGGGACAGGGGGTAGGAGACACTGAAGCTTTCTTT
CASSLSGQGVGDTEAFF
>TRBJ1-5|NA|15|TRBV11-1|NA
TGTGCCAGCAGCGCGGCTGGACAGTTACATCAGCCCCAGCATTTT
CASSAAGQLHQPQHF
>TRBJ2-1|NA|15|TRBV5-4|TRBD1
TGTGCCAGCAGTCCCGAACAGGGGAAGAACAATGAGCAGTTCTTC
CASSPEQGKNNEQFF
>TRBJ2-6|NA|20|TRBV19|NA
TGTGCCAGTAGTCGGCAGGCGACCTCAGCCTTCACCTCTGGGGCCAACGTCCTGACTTTC
CASSRQATSAFTSGANVLTF
>TRBJ1-4|few|13|TRBV19|NA
TGTGCCAGTAGTCCAACAGGGAATGAAAAACTGTTTTTT
CASSPTGNEKLFF
>TRBJ1-1|NA|15|TRBV3-1/TRBV3-2|NA
TGTGCCAGCAGCCCCCCGTATGGGTCCCACACTGAAGCTTTCTTT
CASSPPYGSHTEAFF
>TRBJ2-5|NA|13|TRBV11-2|NA
TGTGCCAGCAGCTTTTCACAGAGGGAGACCCAGTACTTC
CASSFSQRETQYF
>TRBJ1-2|NA|14|TRBV9|NA
TGTGCCAGCAGCGCAGGGCTCCTAGGTGGAGGCTACACCTTC
CASSAGLLGGGYTF
>TRBJ1-3|NA|16|TRBV7-9|TRBD1
TGTGCCAGCAGCTTACAGGGGGCGATATCTGGAAACACCATATATTTT
CASSLQGAISGNTIYF
>TRBJ2-1|NA|14|TRBV3-1/TRBV3-2|TRBD2
TGTGCCAGCAGCCCGACTAGCGCGAACAATGAGCAGTTCTTC
CASSPTSANNEQFF
>TRBJ1-1|NA|15|TRBV2|TRBD1
TGCGCCAGCAGCAGGGGGGGACAGCTGAACACTGAAGCTTTCTTT
CASSRGGQLNTEAFF
>TRBJ2-1|NA|14|TRBV5-1|NA
TGCGCCAGCAGCTTGGGGGATGGAGGGAGTGAGCAGTTCTTC
CASSLGDGGSEQFF
>TRBJ2-5|NA|15|TRBV15|NA
TGTGCCACCAGCAGAGCCCCCTCTAGCGAAGAGACCCAGTACTTC
CATSRAPSSEETQYF
>TRBJ2-5|NA|15|TRBV12-5|TRBD2
TGTGCTAGTGGTTTGGTACAGGTGCGGGAGGAGACCCAGTACTTC
CASGLVQVREETQYF
>TRBJ1-2|NA|15|TRBV19|NA
TGTGCCAGTAGTATAATCGAGGGGCTCGCTTATGGCTACACCTTC
CASSIIEGLAYGYTF
>TRBJ1-5|NA|15|TRBV5-8|NA
TGTGCCAGCAGCCGGGCTGGCCAGGGGATTAAGCCCCAGCATTTT
CASSRAGQGIKPQHF
>TRBJ1-5|once|12|TRBV19|NA
TGTGCCAGTAAATACAGGAATCAGCCCCAGCATTTT
CASKYRNQPQHF
>TRBJ1-1|NA|12|TRBV5-6|NA
TGTGCCAGCACTATTGGGGTTACTGAAGCTTTCTTT
CASTIGVTEAFF
>TRBJ1-4|NA|14|TRBV6-1|NA
TGTGCCAGCAGTGAATTGGGAATTAATGAAAAACTGTTTTTT
CASSELGINEKLFF
>TRBJ2-2|NA|15|TRBV19|TRBD2
TGTGCCTCAATTAGCGGGGCGGCGAACACCGGGGAGCTGTTTTTT
CASISGAANTGELFF
>TRBJ2-1|NA|17|TRBV4-1|TRBD2
TGCGCCAGCAGCCACCCCACCCGGACTAGCGGAAACAATGAGCAGTTCTTC
CASSHPTRTSGNNEQFF
>TRBJ2-7|NA|20|TRBV19|TRBD2
TGTGCCAGTAGTCGACTAGCGGGAGGCGGGAGGAAATTTGACGTGTACGAGCAGTACTTC
CASSRLAGGGRKFDVYEQYF
>TRBJ1-2|NA|15|TRBV5-4|NA
TGTGCCAGCAGCTTCCCCGGGGGGGGAGGAAATGGCTACACCTTC
CASSFPGGGGNGYTF
>TRBJ2-1|NA|13|TRBV6-5|TRBD2
TGTGCCAGCAGAAGCCGCGGGGGTCAGGGGCAGTTCTTC
CASRSRGGQGQFF
>TRBJ2-1|NA|13|TRBV7-2|NA
TGTGCCAGCAGCTTAGCGCAGCCCCCTGAGCAGTTCTTC
CASSLAQPPEQFF
>TRBJ2-1|NA|14|TRBV6-5|TRBD1
TGTGCCAGCAGTTACGTCGACAGGGCGGATGAGCAGTTCTTC
CASSYVDRADEQFF
>TRBJ1-6|NA|13|TRBV19|NA
TGTGCCAGTAGTACGATAGAGAATTCACCCCTCCACTTT
CASSTIENSPLHF
>TRBJ2-6|once|16|TRBV2|TRBD2
TGTGCCAGCAGTGAACTAGCGGGAGCTGGGGCCAACGTCCTGACTTTC
CASSELAGAGANVLTF
>TRBJ2-5|NA|14|TRBV15|NA
TGTGCCACCAGCAGAGACGGTGGTGTAGGGACCCAGTACTTC
CATSRDGGVGTQYF
>TRBJ2-3|NA|13|TRBV13|NA
TGTGCCAGCAGCTTTCGGGGGGCGTCTACGCAGTATTTT
CASSFRGASTQYF
>TRBJ1-5|NA|16|TRBV15|NA
TGTGCCACCAGCAGAGAACCCTGGACAGGCAATCAGCCCCAGCATTTT
CATSREPWTGNQPQHF
>TRBJ2-3|NA|15|TRBV10-3|NA
TGTGCCATCAGTAGGACGGACTTAAGCACAGATACGCAGTATTTT
CAISRTDLSTDTQYF
>TRBJ1-1|NA|14|TRBV5-1|NA
TGCGCCAGCAGCTTGGATCGTGGGAGCACTGAAGCTTTCTTT
CASSLDRGSTEAFF
>TRBJ2-7|NA|18|TRBV3-1/TRBV3-2|TRBD2
TGTGCCAGCAGCCAAGACTCGGTAGTAGCGGGGGGGTCGAGAGAGCAGTACTTC
CASSQDSVVAGGSREQYF
>TRBJ1-2|NA|15|TRBV7-2|TRBD1
TGTGCCAGCAGCTTAGGAGGGGGCGGTAACTATGGCTACACCTTC
CASSLGGGGNYGYTF
>TRBJ1-3|few|19|TRBV9|NA
TGTGCCAGCAGCTATACACAACCGAGCACCCTATTCTCTGGAAACACCATATATTTT
CASSYTQPSTLFSGNTIYF
>TRBJ2-1|NA|14|TRBV7-9|NA
TGTGCCAGCAGCCCGTCGGGCGGGGTAGGTGAGCAGTTCTTC
CASSPSGGVGEQFF